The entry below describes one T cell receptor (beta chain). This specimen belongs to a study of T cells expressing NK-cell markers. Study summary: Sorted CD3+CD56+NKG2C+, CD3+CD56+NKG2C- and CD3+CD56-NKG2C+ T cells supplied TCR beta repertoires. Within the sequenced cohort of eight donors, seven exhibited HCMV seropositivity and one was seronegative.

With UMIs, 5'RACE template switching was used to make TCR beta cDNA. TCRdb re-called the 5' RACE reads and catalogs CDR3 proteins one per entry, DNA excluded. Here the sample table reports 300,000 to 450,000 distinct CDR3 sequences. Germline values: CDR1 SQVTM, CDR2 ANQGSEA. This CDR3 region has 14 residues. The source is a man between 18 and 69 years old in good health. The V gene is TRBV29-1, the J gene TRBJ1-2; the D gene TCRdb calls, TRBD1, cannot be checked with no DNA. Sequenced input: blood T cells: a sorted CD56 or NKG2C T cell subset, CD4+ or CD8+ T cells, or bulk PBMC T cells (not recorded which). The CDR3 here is CSVEDGGFDYGYTF.